A selection of T cell receptor beta chains follows, all from one sample in a study of shared clonotypes between healthy human individuals. Sequencing was performed with immunoSEQ multiplex PCR; in TCRdb, only in-frame clones are kept and a portion is missing. The table records some 1,100,000 clones, 75% to 80% of them present only once. Sequenced: memory CD4+ T cells from PBMCs. The receptors derive from a man aged 18 to 30 in good health. Some clones in this sample may be carry-over from other donors' samples. CDR3s include the opening cysteine and the closing phenylalanine or tryptophan. A D gene is named only where the DNA matches it firmly. For some rows the clone size is stated as once, few or many, or as a class when expanded; others skip it.

clone size	CDR3 length	V gene	D gene	J gene	CDR3 DNA	CDR3 protein
once	14	TRBV28	TRBD2	TRBJ2-1	TGTGCCAGCAGCCCCGGGGGGGGATACAATGAGCAGTTCTTC	CASSPGGGYNEQFF
once	11	TRBV20-1	TRBD2	TRBJ2-7	TGCAGTGCTAGATCCGGGGGGGAGCAGTACTTC	CSARSGGEQYF
.	14	TRBV6-1	.	TRBJ1-2	TGTGCCAGCAGTGAAGCGGGGGACATTGTTGGCTACACCTTC	CASSEAGDIVGYTF
.	12	TRBV19	.	TRBJ1-1	TGTGCCAGTAGTATGACGGGGTTCGCCGCTTTCTTT	CASSMTGFAAFF
.	14	TRBV5-4	.	TRBJ2-5	TGTGCCAGCAGCTTGTATAGGGGGGGAGAGACCCAGTACTTC	CASSLYRGGETQYF
many	15	TRBV4-1	TRBD2	TRBJ2-5	TGCGCCAGCAGAAAAGGGCTAGCGGGTGAGGAGACCCAGTACTTC	CASRKGLAGEETQYF
few	12	TRBV10-3	.	TRBJ1-1	TGTGCCATCAGTGCCAGGGACACTGAAGCTTTCTTT	CAISARDTEAFF
few	12	TRBV10-3	.	TRBJ2-7	TGTGCCATCAGGCAGGGTTCCGGAGAGCAGTACTTC	CAIRQGSGEQYF
.	16	TRBV7-9	.	TRBJ2-7	TGTGCCAGCAGCTTAGTTTCGGGATTGGCCCCATACGAGCAGTACTTC	CASSLVSGLAPYEQYF
once	14	TRBV5-1	.	TRBJ2-7	TGCGCCAGCAGCTACAGGCGCCAGGGCCTCGAGCAGTACTTC	CASSYRRQGLEQYF
.	12	TRBV7-9	.	TRBJ1-2	TGTGCCAGCAGTACGGGGAACTATGGCTACACCTTC	CASSTGNYGYTF
.	16	TRBV6-4	.	TRBJ2-2	TGTGCCAGCAGTGACACTGGGGGGCTGAACACCGGGGAGCTGTTTTTT	CASSDTGGLNTGELFF
.	13	TRBV5-1	.	TRBJ1-1	TGCGCCAGCAGCCTCGCAACGAACACTGAAGCTTTCTTT	CASSLATNTEAFF
many	15	TRBV28	TRBD1	TRBJ1-1	TGTGCCAGCAGAGGGGGCCCATATCGGAACACTGAAGCTTTCTTT	CASRGGPYRNTEAFF
many	13	TRBV15	.	TRBJ1-4	TGTGCCACCAGCCTACGGGTAGATGAAAAACTGTTTTTT	CATSLRVDEKLFF
.	15	TRBV6-5	.	TRBJ2-6	TGTGCCAGCAGGAATACGCGGGCTGGGGCCAACGTCCTGACTTTC	CASRNTRAGANVLTF
.	16	TRBV18	.	TRBJ2-2	TGTGCCAGCTCACCAAGGACGGGAGCAGCGGCCGGGGAGCTGTTTTTT	CASSPRTGAAAGELFF
.	15	TRBV2	TRBD1	TRBJ1-2	TGTGCCAGCAAACGAGACAGGGGTTCTAACTATGGCTACACCTTC	CASKRDRGSNYGYTF
.	17	TRBV11-2	.	TRBJ2-2	TGTGCCAGCAGCTTTCGCGGCTGGACCACGAACACCGGGGAGCTGTTTTTT	CASSFRGWTTNTGELFF
.	15	TRBV30	.	TRBJ1-3	TGTGCCGGGACCGACGGCCCCTCCTCTGGAAACACCATATATTTT	CAGTDGPSSGNTIYF
.	15	TRBV6-5	.	TRBJ2-2	TGTGCCAGCAGTTACTTTCGGACTATGACCGGGGAGCTGTTTTTT	CASSYFRTMTGELFF
.	11	TRBV6-1	.	TRBJ1-1	TGTGCCACCACGAGGGACGGTGAAGCTTTCTTT	CATTRDGEAFF
.	12	TRBV30	.	TRBJ2-5	TGTGCCTGCGGGACCTTAGGAGAGACCCAGTACTTC	CACGTLGETQYF
.	16	TRBV6-1	.	TRBJ1-4	TGTGCCAGCAGTGAGCAAACGGCATCAACTAATGAAAAACTGTTTTTT	CASSEQTASTNEKLFF
few	12	TRBV29-1	.	TRBJ2-2	TGCAGCGTTGAACTTAGCACCGGGGAGCTGTTTTTT	CSVELSTGELFF
.	15	TRBV27	TRBD1	TRBJ1-1	TGTGCCAGCAGTCCATACACAGGGGTCAAAACTGAAGCTTTCTTT	CASSPYTGVKTEAFF
.	9	TRBV7-5	.	TRBJ1-4	TGTGTCAGGAGCTATATAATTTTTTTT	CVRSYIIFF
.	16	TRBV6-1	.	TRBJ1-2	TGTGCCATCAGTGAGTTGCAGGACCCCCAGAACTATGGCTACACCTTC	CAISELQDPQNYGYTF
.	16	TRBV2	TRBD2	TRBJ2-1	TGTGCCAGCAGCAACGGACTAGCGGGACCCTACAATGAGCAGTTCTTC	CASSNGLAGPYNEQFF
.	12	TRBV28	.	TRBJ2-1	TGTGCCAGCAGTTTCAAGTTCCTTGAGCAGTTCTTC	CASSFKFLEQFF
few	15	TRBV7-2	TRBD1	TRBJ1-5	TGTGCCAGCAGCGAGGACAGGGAGGGGAACCAGCCCCAGCATTTT	CASSEDREGNQPQHF
.	14	TRBV9	.	TRBJ2-3	TGTGCCAGCAGCCCCCGCCCCGCTTCAGATACGCAGTATTTT	CASSPRPASDTQYF
.	17	TRBV5-1	.	TRBJ2-1	TGCGCCAGCAGCTTGGGCTCCGGGACTGGGTCTTACAATGAGCAGTTCTTC	CASSLGSGTGSYNEQFF
.	15	TRBV2	TRBD1	TRBJ2-7	TGTGCCAGCAGTGAACAACTGACAGGGGGCTACGAGCAGTACTTC	CASSEQLTGGYEQYF
.	14	TRBV7-7	TRBD2	TRBJ2-3	TGTGCCAGCAGCCCCCAAGCGGGAGGGGATACGCAGTATTTT	CASSPQAGGDTQYF
.	15	TRBV2	.	TRBJ2-2	TGTGCCAGCAGTGAACGGGGGAATAACGCCGGGGAGCTGTTTTTT	CASSERGNNAGELFF
.	15	TRBV11-2	.	TRBJ2-1	TGTGCCAGCAGCTTAGGCCTCACGGGAGACTTGGAGCAGTTCTTC	CASSLGLTGDLEQFF
.	15	TRBV7-2	.	TRBJ2-3	TGTGCCAGCAGCTTACCGCCTTGGGCGGGAGATACGCAGTATTTT	CASSLPPWAGDTQYF
.	16	TRBV5-1	TRBD2	TRBJ2-5	TGCGCCAGCAGCTTGGGGCGGACTAGCGGCCAAGAGACCCAGTACTTC	CASSLGRTSGQETQYF